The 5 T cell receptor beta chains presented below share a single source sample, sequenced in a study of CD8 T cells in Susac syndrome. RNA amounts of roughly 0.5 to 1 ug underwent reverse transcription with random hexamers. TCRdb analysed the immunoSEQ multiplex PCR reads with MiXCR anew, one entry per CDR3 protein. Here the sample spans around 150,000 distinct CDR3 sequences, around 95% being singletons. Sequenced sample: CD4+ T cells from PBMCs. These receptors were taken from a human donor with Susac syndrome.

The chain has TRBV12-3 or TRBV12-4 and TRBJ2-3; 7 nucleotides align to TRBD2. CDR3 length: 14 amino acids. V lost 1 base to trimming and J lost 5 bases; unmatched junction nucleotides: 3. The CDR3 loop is CASSLVGGEDTQYF. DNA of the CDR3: TGTGCCAGCAGTTTAGTGGGAGGGGAAGATACGCAGTATTTT.

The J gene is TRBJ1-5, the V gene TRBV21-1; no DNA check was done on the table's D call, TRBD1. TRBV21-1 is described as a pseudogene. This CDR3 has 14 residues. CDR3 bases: TGTGCCAGCGGACAGGGTACCCTCAATCAGCCCCAGCATTTT. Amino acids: CASGQGTLNQPQHF.

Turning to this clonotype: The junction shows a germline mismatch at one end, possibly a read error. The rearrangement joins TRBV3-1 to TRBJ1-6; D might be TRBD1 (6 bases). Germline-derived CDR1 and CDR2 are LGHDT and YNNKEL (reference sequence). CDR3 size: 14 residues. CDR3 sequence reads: CASTQTGYGSPLHF. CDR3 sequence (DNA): TGTGCCAGCACCCAAACAGGGTACGGTTCACCCCTCCACTTT.

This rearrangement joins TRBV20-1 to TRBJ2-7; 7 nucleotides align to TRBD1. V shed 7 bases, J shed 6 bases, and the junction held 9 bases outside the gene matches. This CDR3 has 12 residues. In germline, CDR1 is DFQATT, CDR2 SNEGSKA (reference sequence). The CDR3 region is CSGRQGLGEQYF. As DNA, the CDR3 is TGCAGTGGCAGACAGGGCTTGGGCGAGCAGTACTTC.

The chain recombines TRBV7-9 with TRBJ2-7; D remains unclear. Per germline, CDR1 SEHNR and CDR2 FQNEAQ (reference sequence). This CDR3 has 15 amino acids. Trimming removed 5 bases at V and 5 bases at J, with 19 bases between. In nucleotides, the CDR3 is TGTGCCAGCAGCCCCGGACCGAGACATCCAAACGAGCAGTACTTC. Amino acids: CASSPGPRHPNEQYF.